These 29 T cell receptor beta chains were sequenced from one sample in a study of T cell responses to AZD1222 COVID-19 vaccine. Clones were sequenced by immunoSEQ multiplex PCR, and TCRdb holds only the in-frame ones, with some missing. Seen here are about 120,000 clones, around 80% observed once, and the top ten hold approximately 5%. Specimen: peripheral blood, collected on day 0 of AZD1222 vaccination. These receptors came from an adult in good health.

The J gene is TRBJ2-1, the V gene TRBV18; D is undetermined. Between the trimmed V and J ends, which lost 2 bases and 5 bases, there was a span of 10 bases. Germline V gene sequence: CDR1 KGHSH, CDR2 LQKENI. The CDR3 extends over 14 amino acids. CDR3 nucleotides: TGTGCCAGCTCACCAGGACGGACCAACAATGAGCAGTTCTTC. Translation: CASSPGRTNNEQFF.

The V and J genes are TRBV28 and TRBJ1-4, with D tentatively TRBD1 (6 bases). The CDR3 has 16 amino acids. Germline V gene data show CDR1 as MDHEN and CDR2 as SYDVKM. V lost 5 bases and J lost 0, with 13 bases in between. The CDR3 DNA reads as TGTGCCAGCAGTACTGGGACAACTGCAACTAATGAAAAACTGTTTTTT. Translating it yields CASSTGTTATNEKLFF.

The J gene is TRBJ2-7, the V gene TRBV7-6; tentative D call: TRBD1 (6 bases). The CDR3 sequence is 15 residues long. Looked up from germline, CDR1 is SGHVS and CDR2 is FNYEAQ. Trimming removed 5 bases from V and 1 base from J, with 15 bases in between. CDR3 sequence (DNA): TGTGCCAGCAGCCCGCGACAGGAGTATTCCTACGAGCAGTACTTC. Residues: CASSPRQEYSYEQYF.

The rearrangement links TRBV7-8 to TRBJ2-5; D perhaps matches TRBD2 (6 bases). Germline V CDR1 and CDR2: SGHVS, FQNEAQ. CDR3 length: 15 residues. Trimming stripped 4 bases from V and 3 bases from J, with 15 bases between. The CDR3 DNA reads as TGTGCCAGCAGCTCCCCCGGGGGAGCAAAAGAGACCCAGTACTTC. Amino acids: CASSSPGGAKETQYF.

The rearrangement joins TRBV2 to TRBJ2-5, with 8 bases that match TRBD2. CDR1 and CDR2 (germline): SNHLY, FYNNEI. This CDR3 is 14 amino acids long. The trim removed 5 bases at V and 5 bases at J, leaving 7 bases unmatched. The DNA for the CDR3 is TGTGCCAGCAGTACCCCTAGCGGGTTGGAGACCCAGTACTTC. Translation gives CASSTPSGLETQYF.

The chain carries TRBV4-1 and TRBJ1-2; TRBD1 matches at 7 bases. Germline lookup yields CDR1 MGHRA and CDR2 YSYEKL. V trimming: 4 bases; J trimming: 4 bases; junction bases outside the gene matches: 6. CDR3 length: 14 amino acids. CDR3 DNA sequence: TGCGCCAGCAGCCCGGGACAGCCCGTCTATGGCTACACCTTC. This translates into CASSPGQPVYGYTF.

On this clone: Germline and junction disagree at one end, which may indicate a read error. The CDR3 bases are TGTGCCAGCAAGGCAGGGGCTCCCACTGGAGCTTTCTTT. This encodes CASKAGAPTGAFF. The chain employs TRBV2 and TRBJ1-1; perhaps TRBD1 as D (6 bases). CDR3 size: 13 residues. Per germline, CDR1 SNHLY and CDR2 FYNNEI.

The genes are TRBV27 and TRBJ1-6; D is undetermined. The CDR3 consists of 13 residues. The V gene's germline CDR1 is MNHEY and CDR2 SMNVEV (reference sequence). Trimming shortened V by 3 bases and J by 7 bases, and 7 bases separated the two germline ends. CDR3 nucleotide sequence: TGTGCCAGCAGTTTCCGGGAGAATTCACCCCTCCACTTT. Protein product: CASSFRENSPLHF.

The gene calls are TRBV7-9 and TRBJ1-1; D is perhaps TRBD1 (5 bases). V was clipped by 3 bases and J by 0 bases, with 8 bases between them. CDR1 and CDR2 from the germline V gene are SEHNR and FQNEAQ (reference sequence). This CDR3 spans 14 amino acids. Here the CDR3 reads CASSFEGLNTEAFF. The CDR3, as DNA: TGTGCCAGCAGCTTCGAGGGGTTGAACACTGAAGCTTTCTTT.

CDR3 loop: CASSLRGSGWNEQFF. The CDR3 bases are TGTGCCAGCAGCTTGAGAGGGAGTGGCTGGAATGAGCAGTTCTTC. The rearrangement uses TRBV5-6 and TRBJ2-1, with TRBD2 as a possible D gene (5 bases). Germline V lookup: CDR1 SGHDT, CDR2 YYEEEE. The length of the CDR3 is 15 residues. The V end lost 1 base, the J end lost 7 bases, and 15 bases lay between the germline ends. Full variable domain (remainder filled in from reference TRBV5-6 and TRBJ2-1): DAGVTQSPTHLIKTRGQQVTLRCSPKSGHDTVSWYQQALGQGPQFIFQYYEEEERQRGNFPDRFSGHQFPNYSSELNVNALLLGDSALYLCASSLRGSGWNEQFFGPGTRLTVL.

The chain's CDR3 is CASSFVTSGRPYNEQFF. In DNA form, the CDR3 reads TGTGCCAGCAGCTTTGTGACTAGCGGGAGGCCTTACAATGAGCAGTTCTTC. The chain is built from TRBV7-2 and TRBJ2-1; TRBD2 matches 13 bases. The CDR3 has 17 amino acids. In germline, CDR1 is SGHTA, CDR2 FQGNSA. Trimming cost V 3 bases and J 4 bases; bases outside gene matches: 6.

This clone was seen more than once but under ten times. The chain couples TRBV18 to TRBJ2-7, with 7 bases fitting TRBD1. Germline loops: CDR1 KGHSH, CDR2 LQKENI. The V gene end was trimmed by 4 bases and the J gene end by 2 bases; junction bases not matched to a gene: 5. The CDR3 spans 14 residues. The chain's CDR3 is CASSQGAQTYEQYF. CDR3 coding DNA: TGTGCCAGCTCACAGGGGGCCCAAACCTACGAGCAGTACTTC.

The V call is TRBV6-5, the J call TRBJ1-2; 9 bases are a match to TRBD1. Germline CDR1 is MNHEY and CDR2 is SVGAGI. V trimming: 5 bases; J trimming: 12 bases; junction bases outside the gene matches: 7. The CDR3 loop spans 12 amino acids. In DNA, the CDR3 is TGTGCCAGCAGTCGGGACAGGGTGGGAGACACCTTC. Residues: CASSRDRVGDTF.

The CDR3: CASSSPGQGSQQYF. CDR3 sequence (DNA): TGTGCCAGCAGTTCTCCGGGACAGGGGAGCCAGCAGTACTTC. The V call is TRBV28, the J call TRBJ2-7, with TRBD1 matching over 10 bases. Germline CDR1 is MDHEN and CDR2 is SYDVKM. The trim removed 4 bases at V and 8 bases at J, leaving 8 bases unmatched. There are 14 residues in the CDR3.

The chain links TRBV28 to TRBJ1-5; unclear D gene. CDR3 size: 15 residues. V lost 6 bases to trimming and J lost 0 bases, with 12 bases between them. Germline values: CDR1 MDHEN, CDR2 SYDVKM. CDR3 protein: CASSRLGSSNQPQHF. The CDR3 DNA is TGTGCCAGCAGCCGACTCGGGAGTAGCAATCAGCCCCAGCATTTT.

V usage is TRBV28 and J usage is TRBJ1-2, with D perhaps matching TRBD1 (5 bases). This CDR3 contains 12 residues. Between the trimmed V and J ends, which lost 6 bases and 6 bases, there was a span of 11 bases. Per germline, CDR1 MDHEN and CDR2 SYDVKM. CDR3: CASRGRGDGYTF. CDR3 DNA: TGTGCCAGCAGGGGTAGGGGAGATGGCTACACCTTC.

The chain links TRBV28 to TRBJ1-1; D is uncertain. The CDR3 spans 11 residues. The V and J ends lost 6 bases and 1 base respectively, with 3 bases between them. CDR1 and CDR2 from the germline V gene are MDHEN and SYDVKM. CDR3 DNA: TGTGCCAGCAGGGGGAACACTGAAGCTTTCTTT. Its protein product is CASRGNTEAFF.

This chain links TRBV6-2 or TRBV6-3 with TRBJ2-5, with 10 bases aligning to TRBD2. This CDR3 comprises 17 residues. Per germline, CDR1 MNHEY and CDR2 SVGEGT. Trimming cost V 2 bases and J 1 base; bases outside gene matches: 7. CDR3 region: CASSYDIQRGGQETQYF. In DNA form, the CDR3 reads TGTGCCAGCAGTTACGATATTCAGCGGGGGGGCCAAGAGACCCAGTACTTC.

The CDR3 region has the DNA TGTGCCAGCTCCAGTACAGGGAGCTCAAAACTGTTTTTT. The encoded protein is CASSSTGSSKLFF. J is TRBJ1-4 and V is TRBV7-2, with D maybe TRBD1 (6 bases). The CDR3 has 13 amino acids. Germline V CDR1 and CDR2: SGHTA, FQGNSA. V lost 8 bases and J 10 bases, leaving 17 bases between the germline ends.

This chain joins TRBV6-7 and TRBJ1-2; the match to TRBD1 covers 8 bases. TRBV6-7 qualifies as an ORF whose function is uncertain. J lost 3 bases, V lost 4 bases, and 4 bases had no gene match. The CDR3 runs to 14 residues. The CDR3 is CASSCDRGYYGYTF. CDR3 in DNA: TGTGCCAGCAGTTGCGACAGGGGTTACTATGGCTACACCTTC.

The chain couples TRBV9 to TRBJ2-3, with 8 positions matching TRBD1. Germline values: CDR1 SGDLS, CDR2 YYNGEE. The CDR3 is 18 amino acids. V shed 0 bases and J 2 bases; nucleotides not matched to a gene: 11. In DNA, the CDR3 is TGTGCCAGCAGCGTAGAACCCGTGAGGACAGGGACCACAGATACGCAGTATTTT. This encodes CASSVEPVRTGTTDTQYF.

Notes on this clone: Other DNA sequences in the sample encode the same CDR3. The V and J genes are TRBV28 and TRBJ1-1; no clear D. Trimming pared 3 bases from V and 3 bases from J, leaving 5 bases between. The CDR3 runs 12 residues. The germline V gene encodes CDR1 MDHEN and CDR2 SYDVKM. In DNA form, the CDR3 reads TGTGCCAGCAGTTTGGGATACACTGAAGCTTTCTTT. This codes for CASSLGYTEAFF.

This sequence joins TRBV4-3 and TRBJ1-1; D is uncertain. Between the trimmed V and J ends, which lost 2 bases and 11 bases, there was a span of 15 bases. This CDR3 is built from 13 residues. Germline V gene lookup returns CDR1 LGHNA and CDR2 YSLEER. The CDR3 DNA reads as TGCGCCAGCAGCCAAAATGGCGCCAGGACGGCTTTCTTT. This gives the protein CASSQNGARTAFF.

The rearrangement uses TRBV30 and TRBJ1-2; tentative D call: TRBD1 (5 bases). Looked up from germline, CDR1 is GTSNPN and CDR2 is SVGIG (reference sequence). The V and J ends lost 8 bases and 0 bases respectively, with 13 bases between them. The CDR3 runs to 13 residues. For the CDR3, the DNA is TGTGCCGAAGACAGACTACCTAACTATGGCTACACCTTC. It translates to CAEDRLPNYGYTF.

The CDR3 loop reads CASSLGGGTEVNEKLFF. The CDR3 DNA follows: TGTGCCAGCAGCTTAGGGGGGGGGACTGAAGTTAATGAAAAACTGTTTTTT. The V and J genes are TRBV7-6 and TRBJ1-4; tentatively, D is TRBD1 (5 bases). Germline values: CDR1 SGHVS, CDR2 FNYEAQ. The V end lost 1 base, the J end lost 4 bases, and 16 bases lay between the germline ends. The CDR3 has 17 amino acids.

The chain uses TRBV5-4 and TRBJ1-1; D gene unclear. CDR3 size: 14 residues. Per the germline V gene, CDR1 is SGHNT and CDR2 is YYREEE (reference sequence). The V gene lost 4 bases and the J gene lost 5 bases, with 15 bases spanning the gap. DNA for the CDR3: TGTGCCAGCAGCCACCGAGGAGGTGGTACTGAAGCTTTCTTT. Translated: CASSHRGGGTEAFF.

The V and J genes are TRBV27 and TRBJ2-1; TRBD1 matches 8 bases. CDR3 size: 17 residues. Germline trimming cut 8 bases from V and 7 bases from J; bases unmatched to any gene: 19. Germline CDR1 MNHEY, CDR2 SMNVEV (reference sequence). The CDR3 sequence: CASRSRGRGPIDNEQFF. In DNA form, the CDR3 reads TGTGCCAGCCGGTCCAGGGGCAGGGGGCCAATTGATAATGAGCAGTTCTTC.

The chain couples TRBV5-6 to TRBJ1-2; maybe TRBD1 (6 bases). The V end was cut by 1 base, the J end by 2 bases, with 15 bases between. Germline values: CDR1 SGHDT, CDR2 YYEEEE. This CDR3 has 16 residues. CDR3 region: CASSLIGQHDNYGYTF. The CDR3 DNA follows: TGTGCCAGCAGCTTGATCGGACAGCACGACAACTATGGCTACACCTTC.

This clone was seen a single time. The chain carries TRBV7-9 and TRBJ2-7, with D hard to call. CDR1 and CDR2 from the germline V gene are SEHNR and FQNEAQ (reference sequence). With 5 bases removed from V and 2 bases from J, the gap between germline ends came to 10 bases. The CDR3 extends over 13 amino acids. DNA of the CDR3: TGTGCCAGCAGCCAGGCGCCGGCCTACGAGCAGTACTTC. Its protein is CASSQAPAYEQYF.